This T cell receptor (beta chain) is from a study of shared clonotypes between healthy human individuals. Looking at the study overall: Three CD4 naive, three CD4 memory, two CD8 naive and one CD8 memory plate were used per donor.

CD45RO-negative, CCR7-selected cells formed the naive CD8 fraction, which excluded terminally differentiated effector memory CD45RA+ cells. The method was immunoSEQ multiplex PCR; TCRdb's version includes in-frame clones alone and lacks a portion of them. This table has some 740,000 clones, nearly 95% appearing once. V was clipped by 4 bases and J by 5 bases, with 14 bases between them. The CDR3 contains 13 residues. Germline CDR1 reads GTSNPN; CDR2 reads SVGIG (reference sequence). The TCR comes from a man aged 25-45 years in good health. The gene calls are TRBV30 and TRBJ2-5; D could derive from TRBD1 or TRBD2 (6 bases each). Input material: naive CD8+ T cells sorted from blood. In nucleotides, the CDR3 is TGTGCCTGGAATATCCAAGGGGGGGAGACCCAGTACTTC. Residues: CAWNIQGGETQYF.